One sample yielded the 17 T cell receptor beta chains listed below, sequenced in a study of identical twins (TCRdb year 2016). Libraries were constructed by 5' RACE. The reads were generated on an Illumina HiSeq 2000. Using fastp at Q25 and MiXCR, TCRdb reprocessed the public reads and kept productive beta chains. CDR3 protein sequences are deduplicated, and each keeps its most common genes and DNA. This sample comprises about 240,000 distinct CDR3 sequences, approximately 11% of them detected only once. The top ten hold roughly 4.2% of the sample. The same data also contributed to another study, on yellow fever vaccine responses in identical twins.

The sample was memory (CD45RO+) T cells sorted from blood. Per the publication, the cell subset or site label means: CD45RO+ enriched T cells. These receptors were collected from a woman in her late teens or twenties in good health.

The J gene is TRBJ1-2, the V gene TRBV29-1; D not resolved. The CDR3 loop spans 11 amino acids. Trimming stripped 0 bases from V and 8 bases from J, with 7 bases between. Germline CDR1 SQVTM, CDR2 ANQGSEA. The DNA for the CDR3 is TGCAGCGTTGAAGATCCCCCGGGCTACACCTTC. It codes for CSVEDPPGYTF.

This clonotype was recorded a few times. The chain uses TRBV7-6 and TRBJ1-1; no firm D call. The germline gives CDR1 SGHVS, CDR2 FNYEAQ. The CDR3 has 12 amino acids. V lost 5 bases and J 2 bases, leaving 6 bases between the germline ends. The CDR3 reads CASSQDNTEAFF. CDR3 bases: TGTGCCAGCAGCCAGGATAACACTGAAGCTTTCTTT.

There are a few counts of this clonotype. V usage is TRBV7-2 and J usage is TRBJ2-5; 10 positions match TRBD2. Germline V gene sequence: CDR1 SGHTA, CDR2 FQGNSA. The J segment lost 3 bases and the V segment lost 5 bases, leaving 9 bases of the junction unmatched. This CDR3 is 16 amino acids long. The CDR3 region has the DNA TGTGCCAGCAGCCTCCGCGGAAGCGGGGGGGAAGAGACCCAGTACTTC. Translating gives CASSLRGSGGEETQYF. Supplemented by reference TRBV7-2 and TRBJ2-5, the full variable domain reads GAGVSQSPSNKVTEKGKDVELRCDPISGHTALYWYRQSLGQGLEFLIYFQGNSAPDKSGLPSDRFSAERTGGSVSTLTIQRTQQEDSAVYLCASSLRGSGGEETQYFGPGTRLLVL.

This rearrangement joins TRBV6-5 to TRBJ1-3; D possibly corresponds to TRBD1 (5 bases). This CDR3 comprises 15 residues. Germline values: CDR1 MNHEY, CDR2 SVGAGI. V dropped 0 bases and J dropped 2 bases, with 8 bases sitting between them. The CDR3 reads CASSYSSGAGNTIYF. The CDR3 coding sequence is TGTGCCAGCAGTTACTCGTCGGGGGCTGGAAACACCATATATTTT.

In its sample, this clonotype was seen a few times. The V and J genes are TRBV5-1 and TRBJ1-1, with D perhaps matching TRBD1 (5 bases). The germline V gene encodes CDR1 SGHRS and CDR2 YFSETQ. The V end was cut by 0 bases, the J end by 3 bases, with 9 bases between. This CDR3 has 14 residues. The CDR3 DNA follows: TGCGCCAGCAGCTTGGCCAGGGAGGACACTGAAGCTTTCTTT. The encoded protein is CASSLAREDTEAFF.

This chain uses TRBV12-3 or TRBV12-4 with TRBJ1-1; D ambiguous. The CDR3 sequence is 13 residues long. V was shortened by 3 bases and J by 4 bases, with 9 bases between the two germline ends. The CDR3 here is CASSFSVPTEAFF. The CDR3 region has the DNA TGTGCCAGCAGTTTTAGCGTCCCCACTGAAGCTTTCTTT.

The genes are TRBV20-1 and TRBJ2-1, with 11 nucleotides matching TRBD2. The CDR3 sequence is 14 residues long. V trimming: 5 bases; J trimming: 9 bases; junction bases outside the gene matches: 9. Germline loops: CDR1 DFQATT, CDR2 SNEGSKA (reference sequence). CDR3 protein: CSASLAGGSLEQFF. CDR3 sequence (DNA): TGCAGTGCTTCGCTAGCGGGAGGCTCCCTTGAGCAGTTCTTC.

V and J are TRBV30 and TRBJ2-2, with a weak D call TRBD1 (6 bases). Trimming stripped 2 bases from V and 3 bases from J, with 13 bases between. CDR1 GTSNPN and CDR2 SVGIG come from the germline V gene (reference sequence). The CDR3 loop spans 15 amino acids. CDR3 amino acids: CAWSSLDRYTGELFF. The CDR3 DNA is TGTGCCTGGAGTTCCCTGGACAGATACACCGGGGAGCTGTTTTTT. Complete variable domain (other parts from reference TRBV30 and TRBJ2-2): SQTIHQWPATLVQPVGSPLSLECTVEGTSNPNLYWYRQAAGRGLQLLFYSVGIGQISSEVPQNLSASRPQDRQFILSSKKLLLSDSGFYLCAWSSLDRYTGELFFGEGSRLTVL.

This clonotype was observed a few times. The gene calls are TRBV7-2 and TRBJ2-5; 11 nucleotides match TRBD2. CDR3 length: 16 residues. Germline-derived CDR1 and CDR2 are SGHTA and FQGNSA. V was pared by 5 bases and J by 11 bases, with 16 bases of the junction left unmatched. The CDR3 region is CASSPRGLAGGVAQYF. The CDR3 DNA sequence: TGTGCCAGCAGCCCACGGGGGCTAGCGGGGGGTGTAGCTCAGTACTTC.

This clonotype was detected many times. The chain combines TRBV12-3 or TRBV12-4 with TRBJ1-2; D possibly corresponds to TRBD1 (5 bases). CDR3 length equals 11 residues. V dropped 5 bases and J dropped 10 bases, with 11 bases sitting between them. The CDR3 reads CASSIRGLYTF. CDR3 in DNA: TGTGCCAGCAGTATAAGGGGCCTCTACACCTTC.

This clonotype was seen repeatedly, ten times or more. The chain recombines TRBV12-3 or TRBV12-4 with TRBJ1-2, with TRBD1 matching over 7 bases. V trimming: 6 bases; J trimming: 4 bases; junction bases outside the gene matches: 8. This CDR3 contains 14 residues. The CDR3 coding sequence is TGTGCCAGCAGCGTGATACAGGGGAGCTATGGCTACACCTTC. Protein: CASSVIQGSYGYTF.

The sample holds a few counts of this clonotype. The CDR3 is CASSLAQGATIYF. CDR3 bases: TGTGCCAGCAGTTTAGCTCAGGGCGCCACCATATATTTT. This chain uses TRBV12-3 or TRBV12-4 with TRBJ1-3, with D perhaps TRBD1 (5 bases). The CDR3 is 13 residues long. The V end lost 0 bases, the J end lost 9 bases, and 9 bases lay between the germline ends.

The rearrangement uses TRBV20-1 and TRBJ2-3; 7 bases match TRBD1. The CDR3 consists of 11 residues. Germline V gives CDR1 DFQATT, CDR2 SNEGSKA (reference sequence). The CDR3 bases are TGCACAGGGACAGCCCAAGATACGCAGTATTTT. It encodes CTGTAQDTQYF.

The chain couples TRBV7-2 to TRBJ2-7, with D unclear. Deletions cut 4 bases from V and 6 bases from J, with 16 bases between. Germline CDR1 SGHTA, CDR2 FQGNSA. The CDR3 totals 14 residues. The CDR3 nucleotides are TGTGCCAGCAGCTCCGGGTGGCTCCAAGGCGAGCAGTACTTC. It translates to CASSSGWLQGEQYF. Full variable domain (outside the CDR3, taken from reference TRBV7-2 and TRBJ2-7): GAGVSQSPSNKVTEKGKDVELRCDPISGHTALYWYRQSLGQGLEFLIYFQGNSAPDKSGLPSDRFSAERTGGSVSTLTIQRTQQEDSAVYLCASSSGWLQGEQYFGPGTRLTVT.

This clonotype was observed at least ten times. This chain joins TRBV27 and TRBJ2-7; D uncertain. The V and J ends lost 0 bases and 3 bases respectively, with 6 bases between them. This CDR3 spans 13 amino acids. CDR1 and CDR2 from the germline V gene are MNHEY and SMNVEV (reference sequence). The DNA for the CDR3 is TGTGCCAGCAGTTTATCGGGCGGCTACGAGCAGTACTTC. It encodes CASSLSGGYEQYF.

Only a few counts were recorded for this clonotype. The chain recombines TRBV11-2 with TRBJ2-1, with TRBD2 identical over 10 bases. The V gene's germline CDR1 is SGHAT and CDR2 FQNNGV. With V trimmed by 9 bases and J by 0 bases, 20 bases remained unmatched. This CDR3 region has 20 residues. In nucleotides, the CDR3 is TGTGCCAGTGCCACCTCCCCGGGAGGACTAGCGGAATGCTCCTACAATGAGCAGTTCTTC. It encodes CASATSPGGLAECSYNEQFF.

This clonotype was observed a handful of times. The chain employs TRBV20-1 and TRBJ2-1; D is ambiguous. Germline V gene lookup returns CDR1 DFQATT and CDR2 SNEGSKA (reference sequence). The CDR3 contains 13 residues. Trimming removed 0 bases at V and 7 bases at J, with 10 bases between. CDR3 sequence reads: CSARDWSSNEQFF. CDR3 coding DNA: TGCAGTGCTAGAGATTGGAGTTCGAATGAGCAGTTCTTC.